This is a list of T cell receptor beta chains from one sample in a study of blood T cell repertoires in COVID-19. TCRdb's table, derived via immunoSEQ multiplex PCR, lists solely in-frame clones and lacks some. The sample yields around 240,000 clones, 75% to 90% seen once. Source material: peripheral blood. These receptors came from a woman aged 25 to 45 who had recovered from COVID-19. Each CDR3 is given with its conserved first and last residue. The D gene is left open where the match is weak. Expanded clones are given a class, and other clones once, few, many or no size at all.

J: TRBJ2-1; size: -; V: TRBV6-2/TRBV6-3; D: -; DNA: TGTGCCAGCAGTACATCCTCCTACAATGAGCAGTTCTTC; CDR3: CASSTSSYNEQFF
J: TRBJ2-1; size: -; V: TRBV7-6; D: TRBD1; DNA: TGTGCCAGCAGCTTATCGCAGGGGGCATCAACCTACAATGAGCAGTTCTTC; CDR3: CASSLSQGASTYNEQFF
J: TRBJ2-5; size: -; V: TRBV18; D: TRBD1; DNA: TGTGCCAGCACCCGACAGGGGAAGAGGGAGACCCAGTACTTC; CDR3: CASTRQGKRETQYF
J: TRBJ1-1; size: -; V: TRBV6-1; D: -; DNA: TGTGCCAGCAGTGAAATTCTCTTTACCTCGTCGGACACTGAAGCTTTCTTT; CDR3: CASSEILFTSSDTEAFF
J: TRBJ1-5; size: -; V: TRBV6-5; D: -; DNA: TGTGCCAGCAGTTACTCTCACCAGGGCAATCAGCCCCAGCATTTT; CDR3: CASSYSHQGNQPQHF
J: TRBJ2-5; size: -; V: TRBV5-8; D: -; DNA: TGTGCCAGCAGCTTGTCGGGAGTTGAAGAGACCCAGTACTTC; CDR3: CASSLSGVEETQYF
J: TRBJ2-7; size: -; V: TRBV6-1; D: -; DNA: TGTGCCAGCAGTGAAGCGGACAGCTCCTACGAGCAGTACTTC; CDR3: CASSEADSSYEQYF
J: TRBJ2-2; size: -; V: TRBV5-6; D: -; DNA: TGTGCCAGCAGCTTCAGGGTTTCTGTCACCGGGGAGCTGTTTTTT; CDR3: CASSFRVSVTGELFF
J: TRBJ2-2; size: once; V: TRBV18; D: -; DNA: TGTGCCAGCTCAAGTCAGGGTACCGGGGAGCTGTTTTTT; CDR3: CASSSQGTGELFF
J: TRBJ2-7; size: -; V: TRBV27; D: TRBD1; DNA: TGTGCCAGCAGTTTATCCGGGACAGGAGACTACGAGCAGTACTTC; CDR3: CASSLSGTGDYEQYF
J: TRBJ1-5; size: few; V: TRBV9; D: -; DNA: TGTGCCAGCAGCGTGGGAGGGGCCAGCAATCAGCCCCAGCATTTT; CDR3: CASSVGGASNQPQHF
J: TRBJ2-5; size: -; V: TRBV5-1; D: TRBD2; DNA: TGCGCCAGCAGTACTAGCGGGGGGAAAGAGACCCAGTACTTC; CDR3: CASSTSGGKETQYF
J: TRBJ1-6; size: once; V: TRBV6-2/TRBV6-3; D: -; DNA: TGTGCCAGCAGTTTCCCCCCAACCTATAATTCACCCCTCCACTTT; CDR3: CASSFPPTYNSPLHF
J: TRBJ2-1; size: medium-sized; V: TRBV7-8; D: -; DNA: TGTGCCAGCAGCCCAGACAGTGACAATGAGCAGTTCTTC; CDR3: CASSPDSDNEQFF
J: TRBJ2-3; size: -; V: TRBV19; D: -; DNA: TGTGCCAGTAGTATAGATCCTAGCACAGATACGCAGTATTTT; CDR3: CASSIDPSTDTQYF
J: TRBJ1-5; size: -; V: TRBV19; D: -; DNA: TGTGCCAGTAAATTTCGGGGAGGTGGCAATCAGCCCCAGCATTTT; CDR3: CASKFRGGGNQPQHF
J: TRBJ1-5; size: once; V: TRBV7-9; D: -; DNA: TGTGCCAGCAGCTTATTCGCAGGAGGGGATCAGCCCCAGCATTTT; CDR3: CASSLFAGGDQPQHF
J: TRBJ2-2; size: -; V: TRBV6-5; D: TRBD1; DNA: TGTGCCAGCAGTCGGGACAGGGTGCGGACCGGGGAGCTGTTTTTT; CDR3: CASSRDRVRTGELFF
J: TRBJ2-5; size: -; V: TRBV5-1; D: TRBD1; DNA: TGCGCCAGCAGCCTCGTAGGGACAGAAGAGACCCAGTACTTC; CDR3: CASSLVGTEETQYF
J: TRBJ2-1; size: -; V: TRBV18; D: -; DNA: TGTGCCAGCTCAGCGGGAAATGAGCAGTTCTTC; CDR3: CASSAGNEQFF
J: TRBJ2-4; size: -; V: TRBV9; D: TRBD1; DNA: TGTGCCAGCAGCGTAGGGGGGACAGGGGTGAACATTCAGTACTTC; CDR3: CASSVGGTGVNIQYF
J: TRBJ2-7; size: -; V: TRBV29-1; D: TRBD1; DNA: TGCAGCGTTGAAGAACGGGACAGGAGCCACGAGCAGTACTTC; CDR3: CSVEERDRSHEQYF
J: TRBJ1-5; size: -; V: TRBV6-4; D: TRBD1; DNA: TGTGCCAGCAGTGACCCCCGTGGACAGGAAGATAGCAATCAGCCCCAGCATTTT; CDR3: CASSDPRGQEDSNQPQHF
J: TRBJ1-1; size: -; V: TRBV6-2/TRBV6-3; D: -; DNA: TGTGCCAGCAGTTACTTCCCTGGCCCCACTGAAGCTTTCTTT; CDR3: CASSYFPGPTEAFF
J: TRBJ2-7; size: once; V: TRBV19; D: -; DNA: TGTGCCAGTAGTATCGGACATTACGAGCAGTACTTC; CDR3: CASSIGHYEQYF
J: TRBJ1-3; size: -; V: TRBV5-1; D: -; DNA: TGCGCCAGCAGCTTAGGCGAGGTCATCTCTGGAAACACCATATATTTT; CDR3: CASSLGEVISGNTIYF
J: TRBJ1-4; size: -; V: TRBV7-2; D: -; DNA: TGTGCCAGCAGCTTAGGTGGGGCAGGTGCTAATGAAAAACTGTTTTTT; CDR3: CASSLGGAGANEKLFF
J: TRBJ1-1; size: -; V: TRBV6-2/TRBV6-3; D: -; DNA: TGTGCCAGCAGTTCCCCAACCCAGGGAGGCGGAACTGAAGCTTTCTTT; CDR3: CASSSPTQGGGTEAFF
J: TRBJ1-1; size: -; V: TRBV3-1/TRBV3-2; D: -; DNA: TGTGCCAGCAGCCAAAGGGACAAGGCTGAAGCTTTCTTT; CDR3: CASSQRDKAEAFF
J: TRBJ1-1; size: -; V: TRBV5-6; D: TRBD1; DNA: TGTGCCAGCCAACTCGCCCAGGGGGCTGAAGCTTTCTTT; CDR3: CASQLAQGAEAFF
J: TRBJ1-2; size: -; V: TRBV29-1; D: TRBD1; DNA: TGCAGCGTTGAAGACTTTACGGGACAGGGGTACTATGGCTACACCTTC; CDR3: CSVEDFTGQGYYGYTF
J: TRBJ2-2; size: -; V: TRBV3-1/TRBV3-2; D: -; DNA: TGTGCCAGCAGCCAAGATCTCGCGGGGCTAACCGGGGAGCTGTTTTTT; CDR3: CASSQDLAGLTGELFF
J: TRBJ1-3; size: -; V: TRBV5-1; D: -; DNA: TGCGCCAGCGCGGAAGACAGCTCTGGAAACACCATATATTTT; CDR3: CASAEDSSGNTIYF
J: TRBJ2-3; size: once; V: TRBV6-4; D: TRBD2; DNA: TGTGCCAGCACCCGACCGACTAGCGGGGGGCTTTCTAGCACAGATACGCAGTATTTT; CDR3: CASTRPTSGGLSSTDTQYF
J: TRBJ2-3; size: once; V: TRBV2; D: TRBD2; DNA: TGTGCCAGCAGTGAAGGGAATGGCGGGGGTGCCTCAGATACGCAGTATTTT; CDR3: CASSEGNGGGASDTQYF
J: TRBJ2-3; size: -; V: TRBV7-3; D: -; DNA: TGTGCCAGCAGCTTAACGGCTAGTACCTCCACAGATACGCAGTATTTT; CDR3: CASSLTASTSTDTQYF
J: TRBJ2-1; size: -; V: TRBV10-3; D: TRBD1; DNA: TGTGCCTCGCACCGGGACAGATACAATGAGCAGTTCTTC; CDR3: CASHRDRYNEQFF
J: TRBJ2-2; size: -; V: TRBV5-1; D: TRBD1; DNA: TGCGCCAGCCGCGACGGGACAGTGGGGACCGGGGAGCTGTTTTTT; CDR3: CASRDGTVGTGELFF
J: TRBJ2-5; size: -; V: TRBV4-3; D: TRBD2; DNA: TGCGCCAGCAGCCAGGGACTAGCGGGGGGGCGAGAGACCCAGTACTTC; CDR3: CASSQGLAGGRETQYF
J: TRBJ2-3; size: -; V: TRBV2; D: -; DNA: TGTGCCAGCAGTGAAATTGGGACAAGCACAGATACGCAGTATTTT; CDR3: CASSEIGTSTDTQYF
J: TRBJ1-1; size: -; V: TRBV12-3/TRBV12-4; D: -; DNA: TGTGCCAGCAGCCGCAACCTAAACACTGAAGCTTTCTTT; CDR3: CASSRNLNTEAFF
J: TRBJ2-1; size: -; V: TRBV5-1; D: TRBD2; DNA: TGCGCCAGCAGCTTGGTCGGGGGAGGGTACAATGAGCAGTTCTTC; CDR3: CASSLVGGGYNEQFF
J: TRBJ2-5; size: -; V: TRBV7-3; D: -; DNA: TGTGCCAGCAGCTTAACTTCGGACAGCCAAGAGACCCAGTACTTC; CDR3: CASSLTSDSQETQYF
J: TRBJ1-6; size: -; V: TRBV2; D: TRBD1; DNA: TGTGCCAGCAGGGTTGAGACAGGGTATTCTTCACCCCTCCACTTT; CDR3: CASRVETGYSSPLHF
J: TRBJ1-2; size: -; V: TRBV11-3; D: TRBD1; DNA: TGTGCCAGCAGCTTGTGGGAGACAGGGGGGACTAACTATGGCTACACCTTC; CDR3: CASSLWETGGTNYGYTF
J: TRBJ1-2; size: once; V: TRBV6-5; D: -; DNA: TGTGCCAGCAGTTACTCGCACAAACTAGGTGGCTACACCTTC; CDR3: CASSYSHKLGGYTF
J: TRBJ2-3; size: -; V: TRBV7-3; D: -; DNA: TGTGCCAGCAGCCCTTACTTAGCTAGCACAGATACGCAGTATTTT; CDR3: CASSPYLASTDTQYF
J: TRBJ1-1; size: -; V: TRBV5-5; D: TRBD1; DNA: TGTGCCAGCAGCTACCTTGGGACAGGATTTGAAGCTTTCTTT; CDR3: CASSYLGTGFEAFF
J: TRBJ2-7; size: -; V: TRBV7-9; D: -; DNA: TGTGCCAGCAGCTTTACAGGGAAGGCGTCCTACGAGCAGTACTTC; CDR3: CASSFTGKASYEQYF
J: TRBJ2-7; size: once; V: TRBV2; D: TRBD1; DNA: TGTGCCAGCAGTCATCCCTCCGGGACAGGGGTCTACGAGCAGTACTTC; CDR3: CASSHPSGTGVYEQYF
J: TRBJ1-6; size: -; V: TRBV5-6; D: -; DNA: TGTGCCAGCAGCCAACAATATTCACCCCTCCACTTT; CDR3: CASSQQYSPLHF
J: TRBJ1-1; size: -; V: TRBV7-9; D: TRBD1; DNA: TGTGCCAGCAGGCCAAAGGACAGGATAGGTACTGAAGCTTTCTTT; CDR3: CASRPKDRIGTEAFF
J: TRBJ2-7; size: -; V: TRBV20-1; D: -; DNA: TGCAGCGCGACAGGTACCGAGCAGTACTTC; CDR3: CSATGTEQYF
J: TRBJ2-1; size: few; V: TRBV3-1/TRBV3-2; D: TRBD2; DNA: TGTGCCAGCAGCCAAGATCACGGGGGGAGCTCCTACAATGAGCAGTTCTTC; CDR3: CASSQDHGGSSYNEQFF
J: TRBJ1-6; size: -; V: TRBV6-1; D: -; DNA: TGTGCCAGCAGTGAAGCCCGAGGGTCCTATAATTCACCCCTCCACTTT; CDR3: CASSEARGSYNSPLHF
J: TRBJ1-3; size: -; V: TRBV6-5; D: -; DNA: TGTGCCAGCAGCCGGACATTCGGCTCTGGAAACACCATATATTTT; CDR3: CASSRTFGSGNTIYF
J: TRBJ2-5; size: -; V: TRBV11-2; D: TRBD1; DNA: TGTGCCAGCAGCATGGGACAGGGAGTGGAGACCCAGTACTTC; CDR3: CASSMGQGVETQYF
J: TRBJ2-5; size: -; V: TRBV15; D: -; DNA: TGTGCCACCAGCATGTTAGGAGGGGGCGAGTTCGAGGAGACCCAGTACTTC; CDR3: CATSMLGGGEFEETQYF
J: TRBJ1-2; size: -; V: TRBV30; D: -; DNA: TGTGCCTGGAGTGTACTCAAAAGTGGCTACACCTTC; CDR3: CAWSVLKSGYTF
J: TRBJ1-4; size: -; V: TRBV11-2; D: TRBD1; DNA: TGTGCCAGCAGCTTAGTTGGGACAGGGGTTGCAACTAATGAAAAACTGTTTTTT; CDR3: CASSLVGTGVATNEKLFF